This T cell receptor (beta chain) came from a study of T cells after posttransplantation cyclophosphamide. Whole-study findings and limits: Later post-transplant blood repertoires were often dominated by donor CD8+ memory clones. Recipient CMV seropositivity and CMV reactivation strongly tracked TRB clonality.

As to this clone: Its antigen remains unknown.

A marrow graft followed busulfan-fludarabine conditioning, with cyclophosphamide on days +3 and +4. Repertoires were generated with immunoSEQ multiplex PCR, while TCRdb's copy carries only in-frame clones and drops some. This sample has about 21,000 clones; roughly nine tenths occur once, and the top ten carry about 7%. This CDR3 region has 14 residues. Losses at the gene ends were 2 bases for V and 4 bases for J; bases not matched to a gene: 4. Per germline, CDR1 MNHEY and CDR2 SMNVEV (reference sequence). The V gene is TRBV27, the J gene TRBJ2-7, with 8 bases that match TRBD1. Sample: PBMCs, taken after allogeneic stem cell transplant with posttransplant cyclophosphamide. This receptor was identified in a female patient between 40 and 50 years old who received an allogeneic stem cell transplant from a related donor, was CMV-positive, and had no GVHD. Some T cells may have come from the graft donor. The DNA of the CDR3 is TGTGCCAGCAGTTTAGACGGGACAGGATACGAGCAGTACTTC. Translating it yields CASSLDGTGYEQYF.